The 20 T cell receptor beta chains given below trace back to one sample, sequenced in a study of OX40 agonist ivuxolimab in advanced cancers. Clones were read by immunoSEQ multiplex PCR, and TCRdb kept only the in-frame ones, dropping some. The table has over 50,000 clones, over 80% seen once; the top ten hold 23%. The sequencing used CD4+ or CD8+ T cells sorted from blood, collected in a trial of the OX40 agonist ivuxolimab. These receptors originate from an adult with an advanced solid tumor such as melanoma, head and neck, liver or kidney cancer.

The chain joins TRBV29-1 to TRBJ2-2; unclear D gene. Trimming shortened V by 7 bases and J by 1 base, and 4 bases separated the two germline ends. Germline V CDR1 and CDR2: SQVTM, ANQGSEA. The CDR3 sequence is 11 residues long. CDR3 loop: CSAMNTGELFF. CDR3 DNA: TGCAGCGCCATGAACACCGGGGAGCTGTTTTTT.

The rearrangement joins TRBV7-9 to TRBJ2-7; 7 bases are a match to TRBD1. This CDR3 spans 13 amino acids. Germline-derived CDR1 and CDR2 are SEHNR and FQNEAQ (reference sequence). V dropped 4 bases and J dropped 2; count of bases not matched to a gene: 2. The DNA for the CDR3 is TGTGCCAGCAGCTCGGGACAGACCTACGAGCAGTACTTC. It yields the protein CASSSGQTYEQYF.

This chain's CDR3 is CASSLEAPTSGSWVISYNEQFF. CDR3 in DNA: TGCGCCAGCAGCCTCGAGGCCCCGACTAGCGGGAGTTGGGTTATATCCTACAATGAGCAGTTCTTC. The rearrangement uses TRBV4-3 and TRBJ2-1; 12 bases match TRBD2. Germline V gives CDR1 LGHNA, CDR2 YSLEER. Unmatched junction bases numbered 20, after V lost 4 bases and J lost 1 base. This CDR3 comprises 22 residues.

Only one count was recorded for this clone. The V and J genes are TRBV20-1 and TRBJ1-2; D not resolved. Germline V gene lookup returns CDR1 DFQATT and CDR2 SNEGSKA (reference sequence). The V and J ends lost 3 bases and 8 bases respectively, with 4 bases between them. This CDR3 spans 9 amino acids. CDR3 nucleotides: TGCAGTGCTAGTCAAGGCTACACCTTC. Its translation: CSASQGYTF.

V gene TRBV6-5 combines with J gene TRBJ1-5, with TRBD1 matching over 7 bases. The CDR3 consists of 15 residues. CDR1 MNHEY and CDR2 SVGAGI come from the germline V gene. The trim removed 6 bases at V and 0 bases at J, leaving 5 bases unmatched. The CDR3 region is CASRPNRGSNQPQHF. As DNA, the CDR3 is TGTGCCAGCAGACCCAACAGGGGTAGCAATCAGCCCCAGCATTTT.

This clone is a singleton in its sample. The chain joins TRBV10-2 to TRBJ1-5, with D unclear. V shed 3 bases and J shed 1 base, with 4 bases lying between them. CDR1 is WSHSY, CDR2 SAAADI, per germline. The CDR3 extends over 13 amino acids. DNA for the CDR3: TGCGCCAGCAGTGATGGGAGCAATCAGCCCCAGCATTTT. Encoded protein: CASSDGSNQPQHF.

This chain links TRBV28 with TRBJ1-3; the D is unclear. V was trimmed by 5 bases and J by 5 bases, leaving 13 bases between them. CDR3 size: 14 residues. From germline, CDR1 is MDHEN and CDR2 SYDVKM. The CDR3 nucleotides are TGTGCCAGCAGTCGTTGGATCCCAAGAAACACCATATATTTT. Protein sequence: CASSRWIPRNTIYF.

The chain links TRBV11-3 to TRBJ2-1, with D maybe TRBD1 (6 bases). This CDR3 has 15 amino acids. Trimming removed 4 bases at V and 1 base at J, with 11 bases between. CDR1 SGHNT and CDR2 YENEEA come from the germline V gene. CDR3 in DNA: TGTGCCAGCAGCTCGGGACAATTGTCCTACAATGAGCAGTTCTTC. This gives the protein CASSSGQLSYNEQFF.

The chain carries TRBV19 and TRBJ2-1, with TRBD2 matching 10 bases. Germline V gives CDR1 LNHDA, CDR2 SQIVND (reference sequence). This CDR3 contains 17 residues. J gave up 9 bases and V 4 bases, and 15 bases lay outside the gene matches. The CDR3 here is CASSSQPLAGEDSEQFF. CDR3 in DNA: TGTGCCAGTAGTAGCCAACCTCTAGCGGGAGAAGATAGTGAGCAGTTCTTC.

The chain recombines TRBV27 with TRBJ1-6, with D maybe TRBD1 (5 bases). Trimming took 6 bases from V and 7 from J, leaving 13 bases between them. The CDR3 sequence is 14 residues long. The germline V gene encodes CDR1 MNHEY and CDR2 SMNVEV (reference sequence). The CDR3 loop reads CASRPGGGNSPLHF. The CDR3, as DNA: TGTGCCAGCAGACCCGGGGGTGGGAATTCACCCCTCCACTTT.

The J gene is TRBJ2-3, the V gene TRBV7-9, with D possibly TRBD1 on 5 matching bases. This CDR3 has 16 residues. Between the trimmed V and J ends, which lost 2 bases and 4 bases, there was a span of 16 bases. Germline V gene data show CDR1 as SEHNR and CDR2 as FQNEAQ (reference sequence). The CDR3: CASSLIFRAGADTQYF. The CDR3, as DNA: TGTGCCAGCAGCTTAATCTTCAGGGCCGGAGCAGATACGCAGTATTTT.

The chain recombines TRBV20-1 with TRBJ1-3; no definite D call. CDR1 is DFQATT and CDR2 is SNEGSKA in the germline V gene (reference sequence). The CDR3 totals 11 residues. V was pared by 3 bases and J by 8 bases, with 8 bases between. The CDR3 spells CSASYVDTIYF. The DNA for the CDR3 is TGCAGTGCTAGTTACGTAGACACCATATATTTT.

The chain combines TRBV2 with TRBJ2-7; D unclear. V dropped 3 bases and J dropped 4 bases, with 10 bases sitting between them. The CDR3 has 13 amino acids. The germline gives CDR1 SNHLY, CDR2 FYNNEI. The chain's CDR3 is CASSESRLYEQYV. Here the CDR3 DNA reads TGTGCCAGCAGTGAGAGTAGACTTTACGAGCAGTACGTC.

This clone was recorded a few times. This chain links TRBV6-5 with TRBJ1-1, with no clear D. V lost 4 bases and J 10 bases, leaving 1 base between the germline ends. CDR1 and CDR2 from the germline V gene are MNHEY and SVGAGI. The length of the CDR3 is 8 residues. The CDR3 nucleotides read TGTGCCAGCAGTTTAGCTTTCTTT. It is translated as CASSLAFF.

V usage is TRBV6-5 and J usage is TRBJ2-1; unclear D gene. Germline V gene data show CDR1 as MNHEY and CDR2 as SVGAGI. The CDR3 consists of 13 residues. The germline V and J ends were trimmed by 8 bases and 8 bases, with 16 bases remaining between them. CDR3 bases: TGTGCCAGCTTTCAACTCCCTGGGTATGAGCAGTTCTTC. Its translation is CASFQLPGYEQFF.

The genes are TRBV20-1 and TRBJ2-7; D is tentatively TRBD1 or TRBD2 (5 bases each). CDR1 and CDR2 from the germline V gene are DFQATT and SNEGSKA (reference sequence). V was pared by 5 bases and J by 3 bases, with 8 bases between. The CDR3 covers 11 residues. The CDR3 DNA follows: TGCAGTGCTGAGGGGAACTACGAGCAGTACTTC. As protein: CSAEGNYEQYF.

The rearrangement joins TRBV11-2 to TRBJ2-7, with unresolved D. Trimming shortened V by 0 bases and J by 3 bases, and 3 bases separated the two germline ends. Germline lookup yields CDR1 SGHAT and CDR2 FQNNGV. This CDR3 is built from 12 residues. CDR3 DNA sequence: TGTGCCAGCAGCTTAGATGGCTACGAGCAGTACTTC. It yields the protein CASSLDGYEQYF.

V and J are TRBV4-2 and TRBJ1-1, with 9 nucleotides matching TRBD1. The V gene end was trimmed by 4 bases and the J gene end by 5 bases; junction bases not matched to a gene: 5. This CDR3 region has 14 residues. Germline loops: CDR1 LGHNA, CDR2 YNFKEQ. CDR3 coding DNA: TGTGCCAGCAGCCGGGGGACAGGGCGGACTGAAGCTTTCTTT. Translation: CASSRGTGRTEAFF.

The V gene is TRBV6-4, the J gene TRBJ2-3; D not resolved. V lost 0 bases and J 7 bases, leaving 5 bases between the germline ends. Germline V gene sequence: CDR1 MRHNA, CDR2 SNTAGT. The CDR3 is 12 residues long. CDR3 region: CASSDSGYTQYF. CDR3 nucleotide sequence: TGTGCCAGCAGTGACTCAGGTTATACGCAGTATTTT.

The CDR3 loop reads CASSLMSSPGDEQFF. For the CDR3, the DNA is TGTGCCAGCAGCTTAATGTCATCCCCTGGGGATGAGCAGTTCTTC. The J gene is TRBJ2-1, the V gene TRBV7-3; D ambiguous. The V gene lost 1 base and the J gene lost 8 bases, with 15 bases spanning the gap. The CDR3 is 15 residues long. Germline CDR1 reads SGHTA; CDR2 reads FQGTGA.